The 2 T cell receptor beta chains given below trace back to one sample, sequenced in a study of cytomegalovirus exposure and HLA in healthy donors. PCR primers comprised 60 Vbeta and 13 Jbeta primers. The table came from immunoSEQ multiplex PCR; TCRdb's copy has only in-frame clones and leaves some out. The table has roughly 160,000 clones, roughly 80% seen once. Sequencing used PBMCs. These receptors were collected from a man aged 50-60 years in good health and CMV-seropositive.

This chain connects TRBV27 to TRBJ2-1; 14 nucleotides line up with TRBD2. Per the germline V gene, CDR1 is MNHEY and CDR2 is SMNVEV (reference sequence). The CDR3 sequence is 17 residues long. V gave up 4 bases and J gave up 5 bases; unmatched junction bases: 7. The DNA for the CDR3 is TGTGCCAGCAGTTCATTCTTGACTAGCGGGGGGGACAATGAGCAGTTCTTC. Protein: CASSSFLTSGGDNEQFF.

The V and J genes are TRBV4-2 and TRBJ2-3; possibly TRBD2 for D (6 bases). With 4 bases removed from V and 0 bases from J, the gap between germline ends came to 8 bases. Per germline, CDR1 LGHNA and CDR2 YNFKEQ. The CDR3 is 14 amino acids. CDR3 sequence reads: CASSPGTSTDTQYF. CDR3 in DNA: TGTGCCAGCAGCCCAGGGACTAGCACAGATACGCAGTATTTT.